A single sample is the source of the 11 T cell receptor beta chains below, sequenced in a study of neurological immune-mediated disorders. TCRdb reprocessed the 5' RACE reads via MiXCR and lists one record per CDR3 protein. This sample carries tens of thousands of distinct CDR3 sequences, 3% to 4% of them seen once, and the ten largest clones take around 5.6%. The sample comprised PBMCs. All receptors come from a man in his forties with multiple sclerosis.

The table lists this clonotype with a few counts. A much larger clone is a single base away; this may be a read error. V is TRBV5-1 and J is TRBJ1-1; D unresolved. The CDR3 length is 13 residues. V was clipped by 3 bases and J by 4 bases, with 10 bases between them. Germline V CDR1 and CDR2: SGHRS, YFSETQ. This chain's CDR3 is CASSSEKITEAFF. The DNA for the CDR3 is TGCGCCAGCAGCTCGGAAAAGATCACTGAAGCTTTCTTT.

At least ten counts were recorded for this clonotype. The V call is TRBV10-3, the J call TRBJ1-6; D is ambiguous. This CDR3 comprises 16 residues. V lost 6 bases and J lost 10, with 22 bases in between. The germline V gene has CDR1 ENHRY and CDR2 SYGVKD. Here the CDR3 DNA reads TGTGCCATCAGCGCGGACCCGGCGGGGTCCGGATCACCCCTCCACTTT. This translates into CAISADPAGSGSPLHF.

This clonotype has ten or more counts. The rearrangement uses TRBV27 and TRBJ2-1, with D tentatively TRBD1 (6 bases). Trimming shortened V by 3 bases and J by 10 bases, and 13 bases separated the two germline ends. Germline-derived CDR1 and CDR2 are MNHEY and SMNVEV (reference sequence). The CDR3 consists of 13 residues. The CDR3 reads CASSFSGQTEQFF. For the CDR3, the DNA is TGTGCCAGCAGTTTCTCCGGACAGACCGAGCAGTTCTTC.

This clonotype has a count of ten or more. This rearrangement joins TRBV6-4 to TRBJ2-5, with D perhaps matching TRBD1 or TRBD2 (6 bases each). CDR3 size: 15 residues. CDR1 MRHNA and CDR2 SNTAGT come from the germline V gene. V lost 6 bases to trimming and J lost 3 bases, with 17 bases between them. CDR3 region: CASSPSMGGKETQYF. The CDR3, as DNA: TGTGCCAGCAGCCCTTCGATGGGGGGCAAAGAGACCCAGTACTTC.

A word on this clonotype: A much more abundant neighbour one base away suggests this may be a read error. The J gene is TRBJ2-7, the V gene TRBV12-3 or TRBV12-4; D may be TRBD2 (5 bases). V lost 6 bases and J lost 2, with 14 bases in between. There are 14 residues in the CDR3. The chain's CDR3 is CASSKRERAYEQYF. The CDR3 region has the DNA TGTGCCAGCAGCAAGAGGGAAAGGGCCTACGAGCAGTACTTC.

In this sample, this clonotype turned up many times. The chain links TRBV12-3 or TRBV12-4 to TRBJ2-3; 11 bases match TRBD1. CDR3 length: 16 residues. V gave up 3 bases and J gave up 1 base; unmatched junction bases: 3. CDR3 coding DNA: TGTGCCAGCAGTTTTGGACAGGGGGCAGGCACAGATACGCAGTATTTT. It encodes CASSFGQGAGTDTQYF.

The sample holds many counts of this clonotype. This likely comes from a read error, as the CDR3 has no conserved phenylalanine or tryptophan at its end. The rearrangement links TRBV20-1 to TRBJ2-4; 8 bases align to TRBD1. The CDR3 length is 14 residues. Unmatched junction bases numbered 1, after V lost 0 bases and J lost 3 bases. Germline values: CDR1 DFQATT, CDR2 SNEGSKA (reference sequence). Written as DNA, the CDR3 is TGCAGTGCTAGAGATACAGGGGGCAAAAACATTCAGTACAAC. It codes for CSARDTGGKNIQYN.

This clonotype was observed many times. The gene calls are TRBV27 and TRBJ2-3; D not resolved. V shed 2 bases and J shed 0 bases, with 9 bases lying between them. This CDR3 is built from 15 residues. The germline CDR1 and CDR2 sequences are MNHEY and SMNVEV (reference sequence). CDR3 region: CASSLDGYSTDTQYF. The CDR3, as DNA: TGTGCCAGCAGTTTAGATGGGTATAGCACAGATACGCAGTATTTT.

Many counts were recorded for this clonotype. The V and J genes are TRBV12-3 or TRBV12-4 and TRBJ2-7, with D uncertain. Trimming took 3 bases from V and 2 from J, leaving 8 bases between them. The CDR3 length is 13 residues. The CDR3 DNA is TGTGCCAGCAGTTTCAACGGAGCCTACGAGCAGTACTTC. It yields the protein CASSFNGAYEQYF.

This clonotype was recorded many times. The chain combines TRBV10-2 with TRBJ2-1; 13 nucleotides line up with TRBD2. V gave up 2 bases and J gave up 9 bases; unmatched junction bases: 10. This CDR3 has 17 residues. From germline, CDR1 is WSHSY and CDR2 SAAADI. The CDR3 spells CASSEHELAGGPGEQFF. The CDR3 bases are TGCGCCAGCAGTGAGCACGAACTAGCGGGGGGGCCGGGTGAGCAGTTCTTC.

In this sample, this clonotype turned up many times. The CDR3: CASNPTGNRETQYF. The CDR3, as DNA: TGCGCCAGCAACCCGACAGGGAACCGGGAGACCCAGTACTTC. The rearrangement uses TRBV5-1 and TRBJ2-5; 7 bases agree with TRBD1. Germline CDR1 SGHRS, CDR2 YFSETQ. The V and J ends lost 6 bases and 5 bases, in that order; junction bases with no gene match: 10. CDR3 length equals 14 residues.